These 15 T cell receptor beta chains came from one sample sequenced in a study of T-cell reconstitution after alpha-beta-depleted transplantation in children. Unique molecular identifiers were built into the TCRbeta library. TCRdb re-derived calls from the PCR reads in MiXCR, one entry per CDR3 protein. The data hold a few hundred thousand distinct CDR3 sequences, with more than 10% observed a single time. This material consisted of PBMCs, taken from the stem cell graft. The receptor set was obtained from a human donor who donated a stem cell graft to a child with Fanconi anemia.

This clonotype was recorded a few times. Here the CDR3 reads CASSHGQGGYEQYF. DNA of the CDR3: TGCGCCAGCAGCCACGGACAGGGGGGCTACGAGCAGTACTTC. The chain joins TRBV4-1 to TRBJ2-7; TRBD1 agrees at 10 bases. CDR1 and CDR2 (germline): MGHRA, YSYEKL. The CDR3 consists of 14 residues. V gave up 3 bases and J gave up 3 bases; unmatched junction bases: 2.

This clonotype was picked up many times. CDR3 sequence reads: CASSLAGENTEAFF. The CDR3 nucleotides are TGTGCCAGCAGTTTAGCGGGAGAGAACACTGAAGCTTTCTTT. V is TRBV12-3 or TRBV12-4 and J is TRBJ1-1, with D unresolved. This CDR3 has 14 residues. V shed 0 bases and J shed 1 base, with 6 bases lying between them.

V gene TRBV20-1 combines with J gene TRBJ2-2, with 8 positions matching TRBD2. CDR1 DFQATT and CDR2 SNEGSKA come from the germline V gene (reference sequence). The V and J ends lost 7 bases and 3 bases, in that order; junction bases with no gene match: 4. The CDR3 has 13 amino acids. The CDR3 coding sequence is TGCAGTGTCGGGGGGGACGACACCGGGGAGCTGTTTTTT. The encoded protein is CSVGGDDTGELFF.

This clonotype was recorded at least ten times. This chain links TRBV4-3 with TRBJ1-1, with D hard to call. The CDR3 runs to 14 residues. The ends were cut back, 4 bases at V and 5 bases at J, with 14 bases in the middle. Germline assignment: CDR1 LGHNA and CDR2 YSLEER. The CDR3 DNA reads TGCGCCAGCAGCCGCCTATCGAGGGAGACTGAAGCTTTCTTT. It encodes CASSRLSRETEAFF.

This clonotype was seen repeatedly, ten times or more. The chain uses TRBV2 and TRBJ2-1; 9 nucleotides match TRBD1. The germline V gene encodes CDR1 SNHLY and CDR2 FYNNEI. With V trimmed by 10 bases and J by 6 bases, 1 base remained unmatched. CDR3 length: 11 amino acids. The DNA of the CDR3 is TGTGCCAAGGGACAGGGCAATGAGCAGTTCTTC. This translates into CAKGQGNEQFF.

There are a few counts of this clonotype. The V and J genes are TRBV13 and TRBJ2-3; 13 bases match TRBD2. The V gene's germline CDR1 is PRHDT and CDR2 FYEKMQ (reference sequence). Trimming at V came to 5 bases and at J to 4 bases, leaving 6 bases not matched to a gene. The CDR3 sequence is 16 residues long. The CDR3: CASSPFGLAGADTQYF. CDR3 coding DNA: TGTGCCAGCAGCCCCTTCGGACTAGCGGGGGCAGATACGCAGTATTTT.

The DNA for the CDR3 is TGTGCCAGCAGTTCGACAGGGATCAACGAGCAGTACTTC. As protein: CASSSTGINEQYF. This sequence joins TRBV12-3 or TRBV12-4 and TRBJ2-7; 7 bases align to TRBD1. Unmatched junction bases numbered 5, after V lost 4 bases and J lost 5 bases. This CDR3 is built from 13 residues.

The chain carries TRBV6-1 and TRBJ1-3; 9 bases fit TRBD1. The CDR3 runs to 15 residues. V was clipped by 6 bases and J by 0 bases; unmatched bases: 3. The germline V gene encodes CDR1 MNHNS and CDR2 SASEGT. CDR3: CASRPDRGSGNTIYF. The CDR3 coding sequence is TGTGCCAGCAGACCGGACAGGGGCTCTGGAAACACCATATATTTT.

This clonotype has more than one count but fewer than ten. V usage is TRBV20-1 and J usage is TRBJ1-1; maybe TRBD1 (5 bases). Germline V gene data show CDR1 as DFQATT and CDR2 as SNEGSKA (reference sequence). The CDR3 consists of 12 residues. CDR3 protein: CSGLGRTTEAFF. CDR3 DNA sequence: TGCAGCGGATTGGGACGGACCACTGAAGCTTTCTTT.

This sequence joins TRBV28 and TRBJ2-1; D perhaps matches TRBD2 (7 bases). Germline CDR1 reads MDHEN; CDR2 reads SYDVKM. V was shortened by 2 bases and J by 8 bases, with 13 bases between the two germline ends. The CDR3 has 14 residues. This CDR3 is CASSLRGGTYEQFF. For the CDR3, the DNA is TGTGCCAGCAGTTTAAGGGGGGGGACTTATGAGCAGTTCTTC.

This clonotype was recorded a few times. The rearrangement links TRBV2 to TRBJ1-1; no clear D. Looked up from germline, CDR1 is SNHLY and CDR2 is FYNNEI. The CDR3 sequence is 15 residues long. Trimming took off 1 base at V and 0 bases at J, with 9 bases between the two ends. CDR3 sequence reads: CASSEDRAVNTEAFF. The CDR3 DNA follows: TGTGCCAGCAGTGAAGATAGGGCGGTGAACACTGAAGCTTTCTTT.

The chain is built from TRBV27 and TRBJ1-2; D gene uncertain. The V gene's germline CDR1 is MNHEY and CDR2 SMNVEV (reference sequence). This CDR3 region has 11 residues. The V end lost 8 bases, the J end lost 3 bases, and 7 bases lay between the germline ends. The CDR3 sequence: CASGRDYGYTF. As DNA, the CDR3 is TGTGCCAGCGGCAGAGACTATGGCTACACCTTC.

This clonotype appeared many times. The chain joins TRBV4-3 to TRBJ2-1, with D maybe TRBD2 (5 bases). Trimming took off 0 bases at V and 3 bases at J, with 9 bases between the two ends. The germline V gene has CDR1 LGHNA and CDR2 YSLEER. There are 15 residues in the CDR3. The CDR3 DNA follows: TGCGCCAGCAGCCAAGACGGAGCGGTCTACAATGAGCAGTTCTTC. Its translation is CASSQDGAVYNEQFF.

This clonotype was picked up many times. J is TRBJ1-6 and V is TRBV5-1; D is perhaps TRBD1 (6 bases). V lost 0 bases, J lost 12 bases, and 13 bases lay in between. In germline, CDR1 is SGHRS, CDR2 YFSETQ. The CDR3 runs 14 residues. The CDR3 sequence: CASSLEGQNLPLHF. Here the CDR3 DNA reads TGCGCCAGCAGCTTGGAAGGACAGAACTTACCCCTCCACTTT.

A few counts support this clonotype. The junction does not match germline at one end; this may be a read error. V and J are TRBV7-2 and TRBJ1-3, with 10 bases fitting TRBD1. Germline-derived CDR1 and CDR2 are SGHTA and FQGNSA. The CDR3 is 15 residues long. Here the CDR3 reads CASSDRDRGGDTIYF. The CDR3, as DNA: TGTGCCAGCAGCGACCGGGACAGGGGTGGAGACACCATATATTTT.